This T cell receptor beta chain was captured by sequencing in a study of blood T cell repertoires in COVID-19. CDR3 length: 15 amino acids. The V and J ends lost 6 bases and 0 bases, in that order; junction bases with no gene match: 4. Looked up from germline, CDR1 is MNHEY and CDR2 is SVGAGI. Generated by immunoSEQ multiplex PCR, the TCRdb table keeps only in-frame clones and is missing some. The sample has roughly 110,000 clones; 89% are singletons. This chain joins TRBV6-5 and TRBJ2-2, with 7 bases identical to TRBD2. The receptor was derived from a man aged 35 to 55 with active or convalescent COVID-19. Sequencing used peripheral blood. CDR3 bases: TGTGCCAGCAGCCGGGGGGTCGCGAACACCGGGGAGCTGTTTTTT. Translated: CASSRGVANTGELFF.